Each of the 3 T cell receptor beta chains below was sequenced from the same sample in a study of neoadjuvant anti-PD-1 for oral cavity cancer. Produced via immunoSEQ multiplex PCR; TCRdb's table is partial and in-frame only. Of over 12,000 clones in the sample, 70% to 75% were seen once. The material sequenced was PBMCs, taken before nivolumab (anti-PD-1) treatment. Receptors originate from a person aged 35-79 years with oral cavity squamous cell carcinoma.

The CDR3 loop is CASSPGLAGYEQYF. CDR3 in DNA: TGTGCCAGCAGCCCGGGACTAGCGGGCTACGAGCAGTACTTC. J is TRBJ2-7 and V is TRBV7-3; 12 bases match TRBD2. J was trimmed by 3 bases and V by 5 bases; bases with no gene match: 2. Germline V gene data show CDR1 as SGHTA and CDR2 as FQGTGA. The CDR3 extends over 14 amino acids.

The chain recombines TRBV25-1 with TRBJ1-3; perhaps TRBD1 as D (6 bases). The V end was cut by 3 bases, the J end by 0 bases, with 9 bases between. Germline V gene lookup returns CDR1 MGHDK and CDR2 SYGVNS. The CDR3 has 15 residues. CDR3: CASSDDRSSGNTIYF. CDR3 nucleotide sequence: TGTGCCAGCAGTGATGACAGGTCCTCTGGAAACACCATATATTTT.

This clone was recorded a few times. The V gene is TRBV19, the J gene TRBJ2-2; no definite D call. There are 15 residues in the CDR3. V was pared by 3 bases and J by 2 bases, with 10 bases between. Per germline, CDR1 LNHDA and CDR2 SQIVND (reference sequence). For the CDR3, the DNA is TGTGCCAGTAGTATTCGGCAGATAAACACCGGGGAGCTGTTTTTT. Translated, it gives CASSIRQINTGELFF.